The 9 T cell receptor beta chains reported below all come from one sample, sequenced in a study of technical replicates of blood from several donors. Sequenced by immunoSEQ multiplex PCR; TCRdb stores in-frame clones only, minus some. This sample yields about 62,000 clones, of which about 90% are seen a single time; over 4.5% belongs to the top ten. Sequencing was carried out using PBMCs. These receptors came from a human donor in good health. Some clones in this sample may be carry-over from other donors' samples.

This chain uses TRBV7-9 with TRBJ2-7, with TRBD1 identical over 8 bases. V dropped 5 bases and J dropped 3; count of bases not matched to a gene: 12. The CDR3 runs 16 residues. The germline gives CDR1 SEHNR, CDR2 FQNEAQ (reference sequence). DNA of the CDR3: TGTGCCAGCAGCCGAGGGTTCCAGGGGGCCTACTACGAGCAGTACTTC. It yields the protein CASSRGFQGAYYEQYF.

This clone turned up a few times. The rearrangement links TRBV5-5 to TRBJ2-2; 8 bases match TRBD1. Germline CDR1 SGHKS, CDR2 YYEKEE (reference sequence). This CDR3 has 16 amino acids. The junction had 1 base not matched to a gene; V was cut back by 0 bases and J by 0 bases. The CDR3 coding sequence is TGTGCCAGCAGCTTGGGACAGGGGTCGAACACCGGGGAGCTGTTTTTT. Its protein product is CASSLGQGSNTGELFF.

This chain connects TRBV7-8 to TRBJ2-3; 8 nucleotides line up with TRBD1. The germline gives CDR1 SGHVS, CDR2 FQNEAQ. The CDR3 length is 14 residues. The junction had 4 bases not matched to a gene; V was cut back by 5 bases and J by 3 bases. The CDR3 here is CASSRQGTTDTQYF. The CDR3 DNA reads TGTGCCAGCAGCCGACAGGGGACAACAGATACGCAGTATTTT. The variable domain in full, completed from reference TRBV7-8 and TRBJ2-3, reads GAGVSQSPRYKVAKRGQDVALRCDPISGHVSLFWYQQALGQGPEFLTYFQNEAQLDKSGLPSDRFFAERPEGSVSTLKIQRTQQEDSAVYLCASSRQGTTDTQYFGPGTRLTVL.

This chain links TRBV2 with TRBJ2-2; D remains ambiguous. Between the trimmed V and J ends, which lost 6 bases and 0 bases, there was a span of 11 bases. Germline loops: CDR1 SNHLY, CDR2 FYNNEI. The CDR3 spans 15 residues. The CDR3 reads CASRPGLTNTGELFF. CDR3 coding DNA: TGTGCCAGCAGGCCGGGTCTCACGAACACCGGGGAGCTGTTTTTT.

The CDR3 DNA is TGTGCCAGCACGTCGGGGGAGCAATACAATGAGCAGTTCTTC. It yields the protein CASTSGEQYNEQFF. The rearrangement joins TRBV6-1 to TRBJ2-1, with TRBD2 as a possible D gene (6 bases). CDR1 and CDR2 (germline): MNHNS, SASEGT. Trimming stripped 7 bases from V and 4 bases from J, with 14 bases between. CDR3 size: 14 residues.

This clone was observed a handful of times. Here the CDR3 reads CASTRGTNTEAFF. In nucleotides, the CDR3 is TGCGCCAGTACCCGGGGTACGAACACTGAAGCTTTCTTT. The chain recombines TRBV5-1 with TRBJ1-1; D gene ambiguous. V was pared by 8 bases and J by 1 base, with 12 bases between. Germline V gene data show CDR1 as SGHRS and CDR2 as YFSETQ. The CDR3 extends over 13 amino acids.

The CDR3 spells CASSAAGQNSGNTIYF. The CDR3 bases are TGTGCCAGCAGCGCGGCGGGACAGAACTCTGGAAACACCATATATTTT. This sequence joins TRBV9 and TRBJ1-3, with TRBD1 matching 7 bases. The germline CDR1 and CDR2 sequences are SGDLS and YYNGEE. CDR3 size: 16 residues. V was clipped by 3 bases and J by 0 bases; unmatched bases: 6.

This chain links TRBV18 with TRBJ2-7, with 12 bases lining up with TRBD2. Germline CDR1 reads KGHSH; CDR2 reads LQKENI. Trimming removed 3 bases from V and 5 bases from J; junction bases left unmatched: 5. The CDR3 totals 15 residues. The DNA of the CDR3 is TGTGCCAGCTCACCCCTAGCGGGAGGGCCTAACGAGCAGTACTTC. As protein: CASSPLAGGPNEQYF.

The chain has TRBV11-3 and TRBJ2-7, with 8 bases matching TRBD2. V trimming: 5 bases; J trimming: 2 bases; junction bases outside the gene matches: 8. This CDR3 spans 15 amino acids. Germline CDR1 and CDR2: SGHNT and YENEEA. CDR3 sequence (DNA): TGTGCCAGCAGCCCATCGGGGGGGCAGGCCTACGAGCAGTACTTC. Translating gives CASSPSGGQAYEQYF.